This TCR beta chain was sequenced in a study of T cell changes during pregnancy in multiple sclerosis. Here immunoSEQ multiplex PCR was the method, and the copy in TCRdb shows in-frame clones only, minus some. The sample has 70,000 to 95,000 clones, 90% to 95% seen once. The germline V and J ends were trimmed by 0 bases and 4 bases, with 10 bases remaining between them. The CDR3 runs to 15 residues. The germline gives CDR1 SGHRS, CDR2 YFSETQ. The rearrangement links TRBV5-1 to TRBJ2-2; no clear D. This clonotype was obtained from a female donor with multiple sclerosis, enrolled in a pregnancy study. This sample comprised peripheral blood, obtained in the third trimester of pregnancy. In nucleotides, the CDR3 is TGCGCCAGCAGCTTGGATCCCTCGGGCACCGGGGAGCTGTTTTTT. Amino acids: CASSLDPSGTGELFF.